The present T cell receptor beta chain was sequenced within a study of spatial heterogeneity in lung cancer. CDR1 is DFQATT, CDR2 SNEGSKA, per germline (reference sequence). V shed 5 bases and J 2 bases; nucleotides not matched to a gene: 13. This CDR3 spans 16 amino acids. TCR cDNA molecules each carried a unique molecular identifier. MiXCR, run by TCRdb on the 5' RACE reads, gives a single entry per CDR3 protein. Among about 48,000 distinct CDR3 sequences listed, approximately 5.7% were seen once. Ten or more counts support this clonotype. Antigen specificity is unknown. The time point was: sample taken at primary tumor resection. Unsorted samples of tumor, nontumor lung or frozen PBMC had their whole RNA sequenced. Study-wide findings and caveats: Blood contained ubiquitous expanded tumor TCRs more at resection than at follow-up.

This sequence was found in a male donor with early-stage non-small cell lung cancer. The material sequenced was PBMCs, taken at surgery. The gene calls are TRBV20-1 and TRBJ2-7, with TRBD1 matching 9 bases. The CDR3 region has the DNA TGCAGTGCTGGAATCCCCGGGACAGGGAAGACCTACGAGCAGTACTTC. This codes for CSAGIPGTGKTYEQYF.